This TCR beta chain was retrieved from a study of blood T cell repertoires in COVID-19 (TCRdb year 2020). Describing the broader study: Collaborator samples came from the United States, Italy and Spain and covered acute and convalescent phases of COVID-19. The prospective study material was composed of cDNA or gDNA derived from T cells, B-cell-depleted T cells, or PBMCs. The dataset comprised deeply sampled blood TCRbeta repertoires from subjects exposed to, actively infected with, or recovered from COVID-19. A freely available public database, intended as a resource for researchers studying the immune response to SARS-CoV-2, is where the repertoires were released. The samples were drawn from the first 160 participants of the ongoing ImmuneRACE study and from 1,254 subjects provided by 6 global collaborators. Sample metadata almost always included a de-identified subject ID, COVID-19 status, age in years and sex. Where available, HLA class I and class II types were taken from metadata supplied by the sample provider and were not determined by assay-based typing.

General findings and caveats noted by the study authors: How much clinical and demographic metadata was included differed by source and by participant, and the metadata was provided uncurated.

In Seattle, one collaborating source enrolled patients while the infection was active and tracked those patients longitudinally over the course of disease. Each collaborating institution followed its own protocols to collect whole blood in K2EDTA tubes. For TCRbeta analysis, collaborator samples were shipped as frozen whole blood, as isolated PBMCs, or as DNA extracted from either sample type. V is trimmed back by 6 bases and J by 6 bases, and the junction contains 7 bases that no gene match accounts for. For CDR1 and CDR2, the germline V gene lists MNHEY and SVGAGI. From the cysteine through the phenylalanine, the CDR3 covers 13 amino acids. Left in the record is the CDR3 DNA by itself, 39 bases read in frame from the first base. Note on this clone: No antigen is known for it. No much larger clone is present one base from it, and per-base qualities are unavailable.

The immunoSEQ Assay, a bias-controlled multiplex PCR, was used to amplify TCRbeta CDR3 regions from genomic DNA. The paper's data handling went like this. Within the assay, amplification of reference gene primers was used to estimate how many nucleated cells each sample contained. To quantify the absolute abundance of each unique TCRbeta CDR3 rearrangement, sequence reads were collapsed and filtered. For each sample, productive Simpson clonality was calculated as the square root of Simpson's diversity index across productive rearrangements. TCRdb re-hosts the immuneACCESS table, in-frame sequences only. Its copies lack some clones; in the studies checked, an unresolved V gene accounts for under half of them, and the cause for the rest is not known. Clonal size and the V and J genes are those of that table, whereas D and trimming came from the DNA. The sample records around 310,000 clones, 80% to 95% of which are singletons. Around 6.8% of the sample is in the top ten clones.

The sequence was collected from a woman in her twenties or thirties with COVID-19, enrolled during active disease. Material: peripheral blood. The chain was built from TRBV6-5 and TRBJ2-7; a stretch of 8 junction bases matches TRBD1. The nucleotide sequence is TGTGCCAGCAGCCTGGACAGGGTGACCGAGCAGTACTTC. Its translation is CASSLDRVTEQYF.